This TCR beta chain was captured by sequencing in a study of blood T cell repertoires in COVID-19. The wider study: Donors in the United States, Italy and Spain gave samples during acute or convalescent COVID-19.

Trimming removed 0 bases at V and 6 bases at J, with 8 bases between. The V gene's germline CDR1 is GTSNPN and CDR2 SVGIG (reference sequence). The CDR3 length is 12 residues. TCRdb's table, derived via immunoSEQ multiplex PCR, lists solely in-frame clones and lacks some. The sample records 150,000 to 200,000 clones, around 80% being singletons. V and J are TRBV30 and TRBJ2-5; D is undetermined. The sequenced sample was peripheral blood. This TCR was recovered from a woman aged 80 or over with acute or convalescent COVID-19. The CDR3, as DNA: TGTGCCTGGAGTGTATCTAAGAAGACCCAGTACTTC. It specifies CAWSVSKKTQYF. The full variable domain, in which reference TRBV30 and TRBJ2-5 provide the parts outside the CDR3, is SQTIHQWPATLVQPVGSPLSLECTVEGTSNPNLYWYRQAAGRGLQLLFYSVGIGQISSEVPQNLSASRPQDRQFILSSKKLLLSDSGFYLCAWSVSKKTQYFGPGTRLLVL.